This TCR beta chain stems from a study of T cells in Graves' hyperthyroidism and ophthalmopathy. The V and J ends lost 6 bases and 0 bases, in that order; junction bases with no gene match: 6. The CDR3 totals 14 residues. Germline CDR1 SQVTM, CDR2 ANQGSEA. Ten or more counts support this clonotype. Researchers took RNA transcripts and amplified the TCR beta CDR3 regions from them. The primer set for the first-round RT-PCR of the TCR CDR3 was HTBI. One entry per CDR3 protein results from TCRdb running MiXCR on the multiplex PCR reads. The data hold around 400,000 distinct CDR3 sequences, with around 15% observed a single time. Ophthalmopathy patients all had a Clinical Activity Score of at least 3, a NOSPECS grade of at least 4 and disease under 3 months old.

Specimen: blood. The rearrangement links TRBV29-1 to TRBJ1-1; 8 bases align to TRBD1. This clonotype originated in a woman aged 55-69 years with Graves' ophthalmopathy. Written as DNA, the CDR3 is TGCAGCGTCGCCACGGACAGGGTGAACACTGAAGCTTTCTTT. It codes for CSVATDRVNTEAFF.